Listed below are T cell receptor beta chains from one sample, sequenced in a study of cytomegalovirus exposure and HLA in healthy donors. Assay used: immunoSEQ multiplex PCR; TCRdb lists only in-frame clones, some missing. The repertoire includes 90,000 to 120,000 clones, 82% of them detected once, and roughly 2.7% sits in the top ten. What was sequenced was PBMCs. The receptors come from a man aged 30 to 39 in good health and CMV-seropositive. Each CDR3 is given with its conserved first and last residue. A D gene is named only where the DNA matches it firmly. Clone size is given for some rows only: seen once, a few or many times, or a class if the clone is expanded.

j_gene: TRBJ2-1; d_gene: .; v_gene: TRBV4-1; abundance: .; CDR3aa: CASSQDPDNEQFF; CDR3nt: TGCGCCAGCAGCCAAGATCCTGACAATGAGCAGTTCTTC
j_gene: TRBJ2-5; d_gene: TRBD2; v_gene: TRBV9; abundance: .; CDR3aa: CASSVVAGGEETQYF; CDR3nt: TGTGCCAGCAGCGTAGTAGCGGGGGGTGAAGAGACCCAGTACTTC
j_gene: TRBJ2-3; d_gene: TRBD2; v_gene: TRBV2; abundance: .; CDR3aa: CASSNTSGVFPAGTQYF; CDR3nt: TGTGCCAGCAGTAATACTAGCGGGGTGTTCCCAGCGGGTACGCAGTATTTT
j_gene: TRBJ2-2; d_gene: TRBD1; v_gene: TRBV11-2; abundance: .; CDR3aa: CASTHFRDRLANTGELFF; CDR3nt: TGTGCCAGCACCCACTTCCGGGACAGATTAGCGAACACCGGGGAGCTGTTTTTT
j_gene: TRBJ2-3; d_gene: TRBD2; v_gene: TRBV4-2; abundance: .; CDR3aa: CASSQGLAGGSTDTQYF; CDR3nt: TGTGCCAGCAGCCAAGGACTAGCGGGGGGGAGCACAGATACGCAGTATTTT
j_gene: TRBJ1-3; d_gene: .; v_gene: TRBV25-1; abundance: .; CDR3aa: CASSGPGAGNTIYF; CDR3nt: TGTGCCAGCAGTGGCCCTGGGGCGGGAAACACCATATATTTT
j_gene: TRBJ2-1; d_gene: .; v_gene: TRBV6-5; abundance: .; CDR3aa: CASRDTLGNEQFF; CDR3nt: TGTGCCAGCCGGGACACCTTAGGAAATGAGCAGTTCTTC
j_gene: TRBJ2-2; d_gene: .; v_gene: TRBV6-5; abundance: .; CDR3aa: CASRWDTQGTGELFF; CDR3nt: TGTGCCAGCAGGTGGGACACTCAAGGCACCGGGGAGCTGTTTTTT
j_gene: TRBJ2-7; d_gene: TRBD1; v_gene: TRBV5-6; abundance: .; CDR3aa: CASSLDRGRTEQYF; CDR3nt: TGTGCCAGCAGCTTGGACAGGGGGCGGACCGAGCAGTACTTC
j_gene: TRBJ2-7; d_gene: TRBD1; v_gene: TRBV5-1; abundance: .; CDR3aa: CASSRGQGAYEQYF; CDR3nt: TGCGCCAGCAGCCGTGGACAGGGAGCGTACGAGCAGTACTTC
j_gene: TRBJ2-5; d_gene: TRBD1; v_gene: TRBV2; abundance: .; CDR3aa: CASSEGYEQGARETQYF; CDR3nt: TGTGCCAGCAGTGAAGGTTATGAACAGGGGGCAAGAGAGACCCAGTACTTC
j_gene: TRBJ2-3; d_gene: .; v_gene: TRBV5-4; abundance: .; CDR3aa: CASSLEFRGTDTQYF; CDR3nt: TGTGCCAGCAGCTTGGAATTTCGGGGGACAGATACGCAGTATTTT
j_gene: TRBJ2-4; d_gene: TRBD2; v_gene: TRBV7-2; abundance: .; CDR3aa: CASSLWASGGLENSQYF; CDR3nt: TGTGCCAGCAGCTTATGGGCTAGCGGGGGCCTGGAGAACAGTCAGTACTTC
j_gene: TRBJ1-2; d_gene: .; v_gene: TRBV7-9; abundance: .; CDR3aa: CASSFASGYTF; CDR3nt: TGTGCCAGCAGCTTCGCGTCGGGCTACACCTTC
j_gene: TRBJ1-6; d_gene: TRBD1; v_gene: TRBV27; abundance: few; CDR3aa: CASSLGQAYNSPLHF; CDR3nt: TGTGCCAGCAGTTTGGGACAGGCTTATAATTCACCCCTCCACTTT
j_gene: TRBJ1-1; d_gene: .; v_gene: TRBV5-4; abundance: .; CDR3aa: CASSSVDSREAFF; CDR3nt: TGTGCCAGCAGCTCGGTCGACAGCCGTGAAGCTTTCTTT
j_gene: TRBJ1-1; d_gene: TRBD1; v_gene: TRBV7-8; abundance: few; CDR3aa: CASSDRDRGRTEAFF; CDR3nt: TGTGCCAGCAGCGACCGGGACAGGGGGAGGACTGAAGCTTTCTTT
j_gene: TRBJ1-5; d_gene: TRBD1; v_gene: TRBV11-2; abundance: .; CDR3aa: CASSLTTGVLNQPQHF; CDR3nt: TGTGCCAGCAGCTTAACCACAGGGGTCTTAAATCAGCCCCAGCATTTT
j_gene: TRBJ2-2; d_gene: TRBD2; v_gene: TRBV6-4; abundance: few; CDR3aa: CASSDSKASGGAGTGELFF; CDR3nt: TGTGCCAGCAGTGACTCTAAGGCTAGCGGGGGGGCCGGGACCGGGGAGCTGTTTTTT
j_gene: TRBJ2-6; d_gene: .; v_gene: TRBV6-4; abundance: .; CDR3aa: CASSEAGDLSGANVLTF; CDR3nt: TGTGCCAGCAGTGAGGCAGGGGACCTCTCTGGGGCCAACGTCCTGACTTTC
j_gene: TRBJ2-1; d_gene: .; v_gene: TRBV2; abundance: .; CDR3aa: CASSIRGNEQFF; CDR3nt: TGTGCCAGCAGTATACGGGGCAATGAGCAGTTCTTC
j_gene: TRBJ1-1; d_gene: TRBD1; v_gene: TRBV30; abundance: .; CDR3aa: CAWRTGQGYTEAFF; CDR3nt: TGTGCCTGGAGGACGGGACAGGGGTACACTGAAGCTTTCTTT
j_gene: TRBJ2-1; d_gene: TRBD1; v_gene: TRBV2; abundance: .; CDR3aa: CASSGDRVNNEQFF; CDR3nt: TGTGCCAGCAGTGGGGACAGGGTAAACAATGAGCAGTTCTTC
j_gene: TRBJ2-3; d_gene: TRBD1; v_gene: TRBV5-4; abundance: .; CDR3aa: CASSSTPSYRQGASTDTQYF; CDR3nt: TGTGCCAGCAGCTCAACTCCAAGCTACCGACAGGGGGCTAGCACAGATACGCAGTATTTT
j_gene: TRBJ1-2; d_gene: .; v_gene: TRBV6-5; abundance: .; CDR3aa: CASSYTGGGHYGYTF; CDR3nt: TGTGCCAGCAGTTATACGGGAGGAGGACACTATGGCTACACCTTC
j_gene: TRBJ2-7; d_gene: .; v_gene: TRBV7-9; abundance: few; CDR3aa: CASSPTQVEQYF; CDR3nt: TGTGCCAGCAGCCCAACCCAGGTCGAGCAGTACTTC
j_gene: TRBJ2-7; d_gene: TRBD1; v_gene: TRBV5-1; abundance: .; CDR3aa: CASSLNRGSYEQYF; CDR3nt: TGCGCCAGCAGCTTGAACAGGGGCTCCTACGAGCAGTACTTC
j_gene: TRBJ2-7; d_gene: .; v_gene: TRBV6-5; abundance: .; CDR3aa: CASSYRTPSVSYEQYF; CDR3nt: TGTGCCAGCAGTTACCGAACGCCTAGCGTCTCCTACGAGCAGTACTTC
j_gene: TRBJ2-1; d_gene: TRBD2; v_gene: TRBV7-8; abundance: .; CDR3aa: CASSPSGGGSHEQFF; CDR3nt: TGTGCCAGCAGCCCGAGTGGCGGGGGGTCTCATGAGCAGTTCTTC
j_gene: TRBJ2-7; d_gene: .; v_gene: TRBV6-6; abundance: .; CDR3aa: CASSYPAGGFYEQYF; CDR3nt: TGTGCCAGCAGTTACCCCGCAGGGGGGTTCTACGAGCAGTACTTC
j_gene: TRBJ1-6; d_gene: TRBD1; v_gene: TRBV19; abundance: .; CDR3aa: CASWTGHNSPLHF; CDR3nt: TGTGCCAGCTGGACAGGCCATAATTCACCCCTCCACTTT
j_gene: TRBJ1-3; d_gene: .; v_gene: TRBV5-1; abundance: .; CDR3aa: CASRGLSGNTIYF; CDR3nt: TGCGCCAGCAGGGGGCTTTCGGGAAACACCATATATTTT
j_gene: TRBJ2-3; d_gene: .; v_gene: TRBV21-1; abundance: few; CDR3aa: CARKQGGAGEDTQYF; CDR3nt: TGTGCCAGAAAGCAAGGGGGAGCGGGGGAAGATACGCAGTATTTT